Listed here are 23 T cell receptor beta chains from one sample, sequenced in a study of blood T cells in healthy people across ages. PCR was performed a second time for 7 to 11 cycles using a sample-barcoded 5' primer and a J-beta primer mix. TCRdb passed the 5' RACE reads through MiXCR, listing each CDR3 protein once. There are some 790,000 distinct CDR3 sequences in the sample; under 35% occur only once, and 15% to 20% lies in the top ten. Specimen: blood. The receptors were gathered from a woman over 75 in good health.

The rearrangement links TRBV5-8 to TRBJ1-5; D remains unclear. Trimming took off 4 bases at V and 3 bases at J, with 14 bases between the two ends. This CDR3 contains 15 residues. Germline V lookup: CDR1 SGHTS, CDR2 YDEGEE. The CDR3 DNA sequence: TGTGCCAGCAGCCGGACCGTAGCCTACAATCAGCCCCAGCATTTT. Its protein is CASSRTVAYNQPQHF.

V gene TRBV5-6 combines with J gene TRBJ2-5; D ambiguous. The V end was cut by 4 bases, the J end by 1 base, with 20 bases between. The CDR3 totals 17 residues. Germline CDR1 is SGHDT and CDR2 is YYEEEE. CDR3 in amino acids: CASSAKTRADTQETQYF. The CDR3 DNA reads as TGTGCCAGCAGCGCCAAAACCCGGGCAGACACCCAAGAGACCCAGTACTTC.

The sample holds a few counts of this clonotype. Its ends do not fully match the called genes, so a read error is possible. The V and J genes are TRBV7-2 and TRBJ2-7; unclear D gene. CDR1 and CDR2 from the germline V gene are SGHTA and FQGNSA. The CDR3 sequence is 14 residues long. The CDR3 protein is CSSSLRQSSYEQYF. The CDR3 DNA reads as TGTTCCAGCAGCTTACGTCAAAGCTCCTACGAGCAGTACTTC.

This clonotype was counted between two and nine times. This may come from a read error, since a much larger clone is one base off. CDR3 DNA: TGTGCCAGCAGCCAAACGACAGGGCGGGAGACGTACTTC. Translating it yields CASSQTTGRETYF. The V and J genes are TRBV3-1 and TRBJ2-7, with D possibly being TRBD1 or TRBD2 (7 bases each). From germline, CDR1 is LGHDT and CDR2 YNNKEL (reference sequence). CDR3 size: 13 residues. The V end was cut by 2 bases, the J end by 12 bases, with 17 bases between.

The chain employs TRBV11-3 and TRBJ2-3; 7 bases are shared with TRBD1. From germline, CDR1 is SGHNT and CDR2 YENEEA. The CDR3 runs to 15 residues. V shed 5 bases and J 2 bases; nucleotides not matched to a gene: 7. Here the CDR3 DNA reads TGTGCCAGCAGCCCCCGACAGGGAGCCACAGATACGCAGTATTTT. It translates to CASSPRQGATDTQYF. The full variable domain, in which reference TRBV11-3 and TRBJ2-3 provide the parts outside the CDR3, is EAGVVQSPRYKIIEKKQPVAFWCNPISGHNTLYWYLQNLGQGPELLIRYENEEAVDDSQLPKDRFSAERLKGVDSTLKIQPAELGDSAVYLCASSPRQGATDTQYFGPGTRLTVL.

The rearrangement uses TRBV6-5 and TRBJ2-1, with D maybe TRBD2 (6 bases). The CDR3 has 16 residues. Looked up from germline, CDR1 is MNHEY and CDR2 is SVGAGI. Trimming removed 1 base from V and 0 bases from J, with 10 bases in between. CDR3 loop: CASSYLGGGSYNEQFF. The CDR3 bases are TGTGCCAGCAGTTACTTGGGGGGAGGCTCCTACAATGAGCAGTTCTTC.

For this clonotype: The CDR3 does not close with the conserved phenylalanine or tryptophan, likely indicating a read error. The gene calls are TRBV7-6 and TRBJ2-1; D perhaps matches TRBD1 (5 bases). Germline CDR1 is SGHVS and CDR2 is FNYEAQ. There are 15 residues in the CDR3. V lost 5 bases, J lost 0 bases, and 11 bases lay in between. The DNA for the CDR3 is TGTGCCAGCAGCCTAGGGGTTAGCTCCTACAATGAGCAGTTCGTC. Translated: CASSLGVSSYNEQFV.

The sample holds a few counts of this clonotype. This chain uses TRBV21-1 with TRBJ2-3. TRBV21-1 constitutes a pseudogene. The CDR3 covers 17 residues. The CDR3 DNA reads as TGTGCCAGCAGTATAGGGGTCTGGCTGCACAGCACAGATACGCAGTATTTT. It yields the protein CASSIGVWLHSTDTQYF.

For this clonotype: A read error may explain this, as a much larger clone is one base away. The CDR3 DNA is TGTGCCAGCAGTTACCCAAAACCTTACGAGCAGTACTTC. This codes for CASSYPKPYEQYF. The V call is TRBV6-2 or TRBV6-3, the J call TRBJ2-7; D not certain. This CDR3 is 13 amino acids long. The germline V and J ends were trimmed by 2 bases and 4 bases, with 9 bases remaining between them. Per the germline V gene, CDR1 is MNHEY and CDR2 is SVGEGT.

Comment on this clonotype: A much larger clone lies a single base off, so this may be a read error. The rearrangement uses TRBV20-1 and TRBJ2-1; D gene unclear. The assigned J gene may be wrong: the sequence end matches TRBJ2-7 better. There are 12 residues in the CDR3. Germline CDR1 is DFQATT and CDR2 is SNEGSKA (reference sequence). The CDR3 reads CSVSGSYNEQYF. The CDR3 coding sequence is TGCAGTGTAAGTGGGTCCTACAATGAGCAGTACTTC.

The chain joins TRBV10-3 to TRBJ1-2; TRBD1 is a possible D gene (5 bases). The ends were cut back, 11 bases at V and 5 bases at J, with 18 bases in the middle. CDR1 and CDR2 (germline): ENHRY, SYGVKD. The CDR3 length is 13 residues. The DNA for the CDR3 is TGTGCCGCAGAGGGTGGGGGAAGGTATGGCTACACCTTC. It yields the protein CAAEGGGRYGYTF.

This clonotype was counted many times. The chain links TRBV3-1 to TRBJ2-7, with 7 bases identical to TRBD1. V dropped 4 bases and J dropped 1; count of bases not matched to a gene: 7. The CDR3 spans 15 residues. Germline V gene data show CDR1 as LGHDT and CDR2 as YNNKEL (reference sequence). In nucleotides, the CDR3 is TGTGCCAGCAGCCTTTCACAGGGGTCATCCTACGAGCAGTACTTC. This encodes CASSLSQGSSYEQYF.

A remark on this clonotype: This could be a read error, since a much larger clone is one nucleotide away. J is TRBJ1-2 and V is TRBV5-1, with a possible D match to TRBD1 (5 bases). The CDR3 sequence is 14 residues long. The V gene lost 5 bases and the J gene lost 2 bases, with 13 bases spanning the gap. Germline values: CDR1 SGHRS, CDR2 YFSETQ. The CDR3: CASRQRGPNYGYTF. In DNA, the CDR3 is TGCGCCAGCAGGCAACGGGGCCCAAACTATGGCTACACCTTC.

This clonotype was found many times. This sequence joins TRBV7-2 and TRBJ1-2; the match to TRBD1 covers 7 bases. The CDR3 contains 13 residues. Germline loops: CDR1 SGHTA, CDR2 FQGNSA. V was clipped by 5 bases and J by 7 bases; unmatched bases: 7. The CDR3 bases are TGTGCCAGCAGCAATCGACAGGGATCTGGCTACACCTTC. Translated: CASSNRQGSGYTF.

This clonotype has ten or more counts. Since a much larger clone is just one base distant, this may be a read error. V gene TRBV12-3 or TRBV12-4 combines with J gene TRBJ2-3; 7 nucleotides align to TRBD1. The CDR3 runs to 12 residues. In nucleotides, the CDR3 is TGTGCCAGCGGAGACAGGGAAGATGCGCAGTATTTT. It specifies CASGDREDAQYF.

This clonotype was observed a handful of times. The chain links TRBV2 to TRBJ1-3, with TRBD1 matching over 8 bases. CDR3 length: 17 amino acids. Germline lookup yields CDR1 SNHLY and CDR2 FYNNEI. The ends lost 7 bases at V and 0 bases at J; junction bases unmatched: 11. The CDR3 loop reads CASTGTGASISGNTIYF. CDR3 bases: TGTGCCAGCACCGGGACAGGCGCATCGATCTCTGGAAACACCATATATTTT.

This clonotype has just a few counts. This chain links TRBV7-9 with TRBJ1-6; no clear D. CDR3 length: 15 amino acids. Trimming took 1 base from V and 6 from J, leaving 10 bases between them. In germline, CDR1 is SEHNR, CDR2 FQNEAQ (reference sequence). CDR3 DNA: TGTGCCAGCAGCTTAGGGTCCTCTGCTAATTCACCCCTCCACTTT. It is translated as CASSLGSSANSPLHF.

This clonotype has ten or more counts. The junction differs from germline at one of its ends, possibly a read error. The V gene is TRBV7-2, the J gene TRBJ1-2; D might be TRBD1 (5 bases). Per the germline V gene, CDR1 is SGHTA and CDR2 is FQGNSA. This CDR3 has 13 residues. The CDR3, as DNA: TGCGCCAGCAGCTTGGGACCGAACTATGGCTACACCTTC. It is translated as CASSLGPNYGYTF.

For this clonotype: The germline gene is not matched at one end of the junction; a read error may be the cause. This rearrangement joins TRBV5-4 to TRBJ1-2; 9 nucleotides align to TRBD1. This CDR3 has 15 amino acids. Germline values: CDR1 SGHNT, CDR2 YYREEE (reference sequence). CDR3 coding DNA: TGTGCCAGCAGCCCCCCCGGGACAGGGAACTCTGGCTACACCTTC. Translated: CASSPPGTGNSGYTF. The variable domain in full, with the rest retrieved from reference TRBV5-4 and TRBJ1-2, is ETGVTQSPTHLIKTRGQQVTLRCSSQSGHNTVSWYQQALGQGPQFIFQYYREEENGRGNFPPRFSGLQFPNYSSELNVNALELDDSALYLCASSPPGTGNSGYTFGSGTRLTVV.

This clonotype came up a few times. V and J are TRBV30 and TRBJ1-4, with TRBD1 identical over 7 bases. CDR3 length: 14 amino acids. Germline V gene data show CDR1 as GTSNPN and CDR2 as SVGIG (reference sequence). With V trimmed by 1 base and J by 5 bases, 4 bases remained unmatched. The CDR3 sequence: CAWSAGTVNEKLFF. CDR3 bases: TGTGCCTGGAGTGCCGGGACAGTAAATGAAAAACTGTTTTTT.

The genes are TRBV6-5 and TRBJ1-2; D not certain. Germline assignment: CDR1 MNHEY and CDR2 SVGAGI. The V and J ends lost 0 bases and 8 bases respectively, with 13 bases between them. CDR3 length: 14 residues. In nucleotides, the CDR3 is TGTGCCAGCAGTTACTCATTGGGGATAGGGGGCTACACCTTC. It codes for CASSYSLGIGGYTF.

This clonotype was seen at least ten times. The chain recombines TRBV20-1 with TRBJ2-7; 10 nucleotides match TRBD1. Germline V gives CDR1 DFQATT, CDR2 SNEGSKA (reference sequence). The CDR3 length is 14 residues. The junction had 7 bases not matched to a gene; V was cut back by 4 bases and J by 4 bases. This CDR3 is CSATWTGGRYEQYF. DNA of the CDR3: TGCAGTGCTACATGGACAGGGGGTCGGTACGAGCAGTACTTC.

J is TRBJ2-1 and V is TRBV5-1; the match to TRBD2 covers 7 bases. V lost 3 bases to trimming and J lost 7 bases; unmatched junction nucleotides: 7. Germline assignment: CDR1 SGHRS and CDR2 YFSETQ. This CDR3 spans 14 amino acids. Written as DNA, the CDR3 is TGCGCCAGCAGCTCCGAGTGGCGGGGGAATGAGCAGTTCTTC. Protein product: CASSSEWRGNEQFF. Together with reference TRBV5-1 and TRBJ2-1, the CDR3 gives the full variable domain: KAGVTQTPRYLIKTRGQQVTLSCSPISGHRSVSWYQQTPGQGLQFLFEYFSETQRNKGNFPGRFSGRQFSNSRSEMNVSTLELGDSALYLCASSSEWRGNEQFFGPGTRLTVL.